Listed here are 20 T cell receptor beta chains from one sample, sequenced in a study of OX40 agonist ivuxolimab in advanced cancers. Sequencing was performed with immunoSEQ multiplex PCR; in TCRdb, only in-frame clones are kept and a portion is missing. The table shows around 14,000 clones, with around 93% occurring only once. This sample comprised CD4+ or CD8+ T cells sorted from blood, obtained in a trial of the OX40 agonist ivuxolimab. Every receptor here comes from an adult with an advanced solid tumor such as melanoma, head and neck, liver or kidney cancer.

The V and J genes are TRBV15 and TRBJ2-1, with TRBD1 matching 7 bases. V was pared by 8 bases and J by 5 bases, with 6 bases of the junction left unmatched. The CDR3 contains 13 residues. Germline V gene lookup returns CDR1 LNHNV and CDR2 YYDKDF (reference sequence). The CDR3 reads CATYGTEHNEQFF. The CDR3 nucleotides are TGTGCCACCTACGGGACAGAACACAATGAGCAGTTCTTC.

This clone was seen once. The chain recombines TRBV28 with TRBJ1-1; D perhaps matches TRBD1 (6 bases). The CDR3 extends over 15 amino acids. Deletions cut 1 base from V and 4 bases from J, with 13 bases between. CDR1 is MDHEN and CDR2 is SYDVKM in the germline V gene. The CDR3 sequence is CASSLSRGSGTEAFF. CDR3 in DNA: TGTGCCAGCAGTTTATCCAGGGGCTCGGGCACTGAAGCTTTCTTT.

Written as DNA, the CDR3 is TGTGCCAGCAGCCCACCCTTTGTGGTGGGAGAAGGTTACGAGCAGTACTTC. Protein sequence: CASSPPFVVGEGYEQYF. This chain joins TRBV7-8 and TRBJ2-7; possibly TRBD2 for D (5 bases). The CDR3 has 17 amino acids. The germline V gene has CDR1 SGHVS and CDR2 FQNEAQ. V lost 5 bases and J lost 4, with 24 bases in between.

The chain employs TRBV4-2 and TRBJ2-7, with D possibly being TRBD2 (7 bases). The V and J ends lost 0 bases and 4 bases respectively, with 19 bases between them. This CDR3 comprises 17 residues. Germline loops: CDR1 LGHNA, CDR2 YNFKEQ. DNA of the CDR3: TGTGCCAGCAGCCAAGATCAAGGACGGGGGGCCTCATACGAGCAGTACTTC. This encodes CASSQDQGRGASYEQYF.

As DNA, the CDR3 is TGTGCCAGCAGACCCAACCCGATTGAGCAGTTCTTC. Its protein is CASRPNPIEQFF. The chain uses TRBV6-5 and TRBJ2-1; the D is unclear. Germline V gives CDR1 MNHEY, CDR2 SVGAGI. V dropped 6 bases and J dropped 9 bases, with 12 bases sitting between them. The CDR3 totals 12 residues.

The gene calls are TRBV30 and TRBJ2-1; 7 bases match TRBD2. The ends lost 0 bases at V and 1 base at J; junction bases unmatched: 6. This CDR3 spans 16 amino acids. Looked up from germline, CDR1 is GTSNPN and CDR2 is SVGIG (reference sequence). The CDR3 region has the DNA TGTGCCTGGAGTGTTTGGATAGCGGGTTCCTACAATGAGCAGTTCTTC. Its translation: CAWSVWIAGSYNEQFF.

The gene calls are TRBV5-1 and TRBJ2-2, with D unresolved. Germline V gives CDR1 SGHRS, CDR2 YFSETQ. There are 13 residues in the CDR3. V shed 6 bases and J shed 0 bases, with 6 bases lying between them. CDR3 sequence (DNA): TGCGCCAGCATTGAACCGAACACCGGGGAGCTGTTTTTT. Its translation is CASIEPNTGELFF.

The CDR3 coding sequence is TGTGCCAGCAGCGTCTCCGGGACACGCTCTAACTATGGCTACACCTTC. Amino acid sequence: CASSVSGTRSNYGYTF. The rearrangement uses TRBV9 and TRBJ1-2, with D possibly TRBD1 on 6 matching bases. The CDR3 totals 16 residues. CDR1 and CDR2 (germline): SGDLS, YYNGEE. Trimming removed 2 bases at V and 0 bases at J, with 14 bases between.

The chain couples TRBV10-3 to TRBJ2-7; 9 positions agree with TRBD1. Germline trimming cut 2 bases from V and 7 bases from J; bases unmatched to any gene: 15. The germline CDR1 and CDR2 sequences are ENHRY and SYGVKD. This CDR3 is built from 17 residues. The CDR3 region is CAISEPRQGQGLKEQYF. Here the CDR3 DNA reads TGTGCCATCAGTGAGCCTCGTCAGGGACAGGGTCTCAAGGAGCAGTACTTC.

The J gene is TRBJ2-2, the V gene TRBV2; D unclear. The V end lost 5 bases, the J end lost 6 bases, and 7 bases lay between the germline ends. In germline, CDR1 is SNHLY, CDR2 FYNNEI. The CDR3 runs to 12 residues. The CDR3 loop reads CASSMYSGELFF. For the CDR3, the DNA is TGTGCCAGCAGTATGTACTCCGGGGAGCTGTTTTTT.

V is TRBV9 and J is TRBJ2-7; 7 positions match TRBD1. This CDR3 is 15 amino acids long. The germline V gene encodes CDR1 SGDLS and CDR2 YYNGEE. J lost 7 bases, V lost 0 bases, and 10 bases had no gene match. CDR3 sequence (DNA): TGTGCCAGCAGCGTAGAAGCGACAGGGTTGGAAGAGCAGTACTTC. Translation gives CASSVEATGLEEQYF.

The J gene is TRBJ2-5, the V gene TRBV9; 9 positions match TRBD2. This CDR3 is 15 amino acids long. Per germline, CDR1 SGDLS and CDR2 YYNGEE. Trimming removed 3 bases from V and 2 bases from J; junction bases left unmatched: 5. CDR3 amino acids: CASSGGTSSQETQYF. CDR3 DNA sequence: TGTGCCAGCAGCGGTGGGACTAGCTCTCAAGAGACCCAGTACTTC.

This clone has only one observation. The chain couples TRBV9 to TRBJ1-1, with a possible D match to TRBD1 (5 bases). CDR1 is SGDLS and CDR2 is YYNGEE in the germline V gene. V was cut by 0 bases and J by 1 base, with 10 bases left in between. This CDR3 has 15 amino acids. CDR3 region: CASSVEGRGNTEAFF. The CDR3 region has the DNA TGTGCCAGCAGCGTAGAGGGACGGGGGAACACTGAAGCTTTCTTT.

V and J are TRBV19 and TRBJ1-4; no clear D gene. This CDR3 is built from 12 residues. V was cut by 6 bases and J by 15 bases, with 17 bases left in between. CDR1 is LNHDA and CDR2 is SQIVND in the germline V gene (reference sequence). CDR3 loop: CASRWKDNRVFF. The CDR3 DNA reads TGTGCCAGTAGATGGAAGGATAATCGGGTGTTTTTT.

V is TRBV27 and J is TRBJ2-1; weak D call: TRBD1 (5 bases). CDR3 length equals 15 residues. V was trimmed by 0 bases and J by 4 bases, leaving 10 bases between them. Looked up from germline, CDR1 is MNHEY and CDR2 is SMNVEV (reference sequence). The DNA for the CDR3 is TGTGCCAGCAGTTTATCCCAGAACAGGTACAATGAGCAGTTCTTC. It encodes CASSLSQNRYNEQFF.

The rearrangement joins TRBV27 to TRBJ2-7; no reliable D call. Germline CDR1 MNHEY, CDR2 SMNVEV (reference sequence). There are 15 residues in the CDR3. The ends were cut back, 2 bases at V and 1 base at J, with 12 bases in the middle. The CDR3 DNA reads TGTGCCAGCAGTTTAGGGTCCCTTTCATCCTACGAGCAGTACTTC. Translated: CASSLGSLSSYEQYF.

The chain carries TRBV28 and TRBJ2-1; D is uncertain. CDR1 is MDHEN, CDR2 SYDVKM, per germline. The CDR3 loop spans 12 amino acids. V gave up 5 bases and J gave up 4 bases, with 6 bases separating them. The CDR3 here is CASSLQYNEQFF. DNA of the CDR3: TGTGCCAGCAGTCTGCAGTACAATGAGCAGTTCTTC.

The V and J genes are TRBV15 and TRBJ2-2; the D is unclear. The germline gives CDR1 LNHNV, CDR2 YYDKDF (reference sequence). V was clipped by 1 base and J by 3 bases, with 6 bases between them. This CDR3 is 14 amino acids long. The CDR3 is CATSRVTDTGELFF. The CDR3 nucleotides read TGTGCCACCAGCAGAGTTACGGACACCGGGGAGCTGTTTTTT. Full variable domain (remainder filled in from reference TRBV15 and TRBJ2-2): DAMVIQNPRYQVTQFGKPVTLSCSQTLNHNVMYWYQQKSSQAPKLLFHYYDKDFNNEADTPDNFQSRRPNTSFCFLDIRSPGLGDTAMYLCATSRVTDTGELFFGEGSRLTVL.

The chain is built from TRBV6-5 and TRBJ1-2, with 11 bases aligning to TRBD1. CDR1 and CDR2 from the germline V gene are MNHEY and SVGAGI. This CDR3 has 16 residues. Unmatched junction bases numbered 4, after V lost 2 bases and J lost 2 bases. In DNA form, the CDR3 reads TGTGCCAGCAGTTACGGGACAGGGGGAGGAAACTATGGCTACACCTTC. This gives the protein CASSYGTGGGNYGYTF.

This chain connects TRBV30 to TRBJ2-7; D remains ambiguous. Germline V lookup: CDR1 GTSNPN, CDR2 SVGIG (reference sequence). The CDR3 is made up of 15 amino acids. The ends were cut back, 4 bases at V and 0 bases at J, with 16 bases in the middle. The CDR3 sequence is CAWKFADSPSYEQYF. CDR3 nucleotides: TGTGCCTGGAAGTTCGCTGATTCTCCCTCCTACGAGCAGTACTTC.